This TCR beta chain was documented in a study of shared clonotypes between healthy human individuals. The V end lost 1 base, the J end lost 7 bases, and 13 bases lay between the germline ends. Germline lookup yields CDR1 SEHNR and CDR2 FQNEAQ (reference sequence). CDR3 length: 14 amino acids. Measured with immunoSEQ multiplex PCR; TCRdb has only the in-frame clones, and not every one. The sample consists of some 690,000 clones, about nine tenths of them appearing once. The receptor was isolated from a man between 18 and 35 years old in good health. Some clones in this sample may be carry-over from other donors' samples. Sequencing was performed on memory CD8+ T cells from PBMCs. The subset denotes: CD45RO+ cells pooled with CCR7-negative TemRA cells. This chain uses TRBV7-9 with TRBJ1-2; D unclear. The chain's CDR3 is CASSLGEGSSGYTF. CDR3 nucleotides: TGTGCCAGCAGCTTAGGCGAAGGGAGTTCTGGCTACACCTTC.